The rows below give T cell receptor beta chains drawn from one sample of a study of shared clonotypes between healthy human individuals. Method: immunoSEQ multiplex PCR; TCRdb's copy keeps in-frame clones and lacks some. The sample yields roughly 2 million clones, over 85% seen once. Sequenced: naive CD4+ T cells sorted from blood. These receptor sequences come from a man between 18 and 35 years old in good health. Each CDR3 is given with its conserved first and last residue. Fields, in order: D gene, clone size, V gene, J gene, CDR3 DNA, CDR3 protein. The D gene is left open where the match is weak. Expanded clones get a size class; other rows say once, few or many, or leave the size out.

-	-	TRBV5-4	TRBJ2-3	TGTGCCAGCAGCCGCGAGGTTAGCACAGATACGCAGTATTTT	CASSREVSTDTQYF
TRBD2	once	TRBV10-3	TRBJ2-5	TGTGCCATCAGTGTGAATCGGGGGGGGCAAGAGACCCAGTACTTC	CAISVNRGGQETQYF
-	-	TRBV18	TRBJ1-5	TGTGCCAGCTCAGGCACGGGACAAATAAATCAGCCCCAGCATTTT	CASSGTGQINQPQHF
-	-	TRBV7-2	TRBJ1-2	TGTGCCAGCAGCTTAGGGTCTTCTCAGGGAGGCTACACCTTC	CASSLGSSQGGYTF
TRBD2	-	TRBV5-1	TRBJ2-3	TGCGCCAGCAGCTTGACCGGGACTAGAGTAACAGATACGCAGTATTTT	CASSLTGTRVTDTQYF
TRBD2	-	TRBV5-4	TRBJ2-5	TGTGCCAGCAGCTTGGCTGCAGCGGGGGGCCAAGAGACCCAGTACTTC	CASSLAAAGGQETQYF
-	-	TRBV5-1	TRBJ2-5	TGCGCCAGCAGCTTGTCAGAGACCCAGTACTTC	CASSLSETQYF
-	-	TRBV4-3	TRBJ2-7	TGCGCCAGCAGCCAAGACCAGGGTCTGCTATTCGAGCAGTACTTC	CASSQDQGLLFEQYF
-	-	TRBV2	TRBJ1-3	TGTGCCAGCAAGGGGAACTCTGGAAACACCATATATTTT	CASKGNSGNTIYF
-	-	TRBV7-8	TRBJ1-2	TGTGCCAGCAGCTTAGAGGGACGGATCTATGGCTACACCTTC	CASSLEGRIYGYTF
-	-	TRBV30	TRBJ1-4	TGTGCCTGGAGTGTAGGCGGGGGTAATGAAAAACTGTTTTTT	CAWSVGGGNEKLFF
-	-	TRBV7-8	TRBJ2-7	TGTGCCAGCAGCCAAGGGACCGGGACGGCACCTTTGGAGCAGTACTTC	CASSQGTGTAPLEQYF
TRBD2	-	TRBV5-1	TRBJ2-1	TGCGCCAGCAGCAGACTAGCGGGAGTCAATGAGCAGTTCTTC	CASSRLAGVNEQFF
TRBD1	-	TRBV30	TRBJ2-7	TGTGCCTGGAGTCCGGGACAGGGGCTCGACTTC	CAWSPGQGLDF
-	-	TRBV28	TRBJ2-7	TGTGCCACCATCAGGGGATGGGAGCAGTACTTC	CATIRGWEQYF
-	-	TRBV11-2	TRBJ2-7	TGTGCCAGCAGCTTAGTTGGGGCTTCCTACGAGCAGTACTTC	CASSLVGASYEQYF
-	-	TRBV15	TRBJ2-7	TGTGCCACCAGCAGAGATCCAGAGGGCTACGAGCAGTACTTC	CATSRDPEGYEQYF
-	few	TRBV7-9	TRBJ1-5	TGTGCCAGCAGCTTAGCTACGGGGGGAATTCAGCCCCAGCATTTT	CASSLATGGIQPQHF
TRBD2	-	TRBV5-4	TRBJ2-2	TGTGCCAGCAGCTCGGCCCCTAGCGGGGGGATCGGGGAGCTGTTTTTT	CASSSAPSGGIGELFF
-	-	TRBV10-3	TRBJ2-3	TGTGCCATCAGTGAGTTGGAGGGAGTAGATACGCAGTATTTT	CAISELEGVDTQYF
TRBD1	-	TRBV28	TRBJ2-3	TGTGCCAGCAGTTTAAGTGGACAGGGTTACACAGATACGCAGTATTTT	CASSLSGQGYTDTQYF
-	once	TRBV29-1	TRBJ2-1	TGCAGCGGGGAGAGGAGCTCCTACAATGAGCAGTTCTTC	CSGERSSYNEQFF
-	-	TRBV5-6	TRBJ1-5	TGTGCCAGCAGCCTAGGACGGGGCAATCAGCCCCAGCATTTT	CASSLGRGNQPQHF
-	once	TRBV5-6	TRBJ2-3	TGTGCCAGCAGCTTACGGCCCAATACGCAGTATTTT	CASSLRPNTQYF
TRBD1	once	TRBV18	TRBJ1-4	TGTGCCAGCTCACCTTGGACAGGGGGCAAAGATGAAAAACTGTTTTTT	CASSPWTGGKDEKLFF
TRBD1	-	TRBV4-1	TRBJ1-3	TGCGCCAGCAGCCAAGACCGCCGGGACAGCGGAAACACCATATATTTT	CASSQDRRDSGNTIYF
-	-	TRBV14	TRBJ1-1	TGTGCCAGCAGCCAAGAAGCTACCGCGAACACTGAAGCTTTCTTT	CASSQEATANTEAFF
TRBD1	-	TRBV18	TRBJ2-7	TGTGCCAGCTCACTAGGACCGGGACAGGGGCGATACGAGCAGTACTTC	CASSLGPGQGRYEQYF
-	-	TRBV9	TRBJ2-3	TGTGCCAGCACCCCCTTTGCGGCCCTCACAGATACGCAGTATTTT	CASTPFAALTDTQYF
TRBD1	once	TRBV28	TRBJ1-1	TGTGCCAGCAGCCCAGGACAGGCCGACACTGAAGCTTTCTTT	CASSPGQADTEAFF
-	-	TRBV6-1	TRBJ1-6	TGTGCCAGCAGTGAAGTCAGGGTGAAGAGCTCCTATAATTCACCCCTCCACTTT	CASSEVRVKSSYNSPLHF
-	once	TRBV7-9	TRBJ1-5	TGTGCCAGCAGCTTAGGGGGGCTCGGTAATCAGCCCCAGCATTTT	CASSLGGLGNQPQHF
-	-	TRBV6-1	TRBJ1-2	TGTGCCAGCAGTGAGTTCCCTCCAGGCGGAACCTCTAACTATGGCTACACCTTC	CASSEFPPGGTSNYGYTF
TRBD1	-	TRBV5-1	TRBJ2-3	TGCGCCAGCAGCTACGGGACAGGCCTCACAGATACGCAGTATTTT	CASSYGTGLTDTQYF
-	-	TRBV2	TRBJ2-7	TGTGCCAGCACCCCCGGGGGTCCCCAGCGGGAGCAGTACTTC	CASTPGGPQREQYF
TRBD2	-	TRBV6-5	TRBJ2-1	TGTGCCAGCAGTTACGGGACTAGCGGGATTCCCGAGCAGTTCTTC	CASSYGTSGIPEQFF
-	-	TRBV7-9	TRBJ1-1	TGTGCCAGCAGCCCCGACCCCTTCACTGAAGCTTTCTTT	CASSPDPFTEAFF
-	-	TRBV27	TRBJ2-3	TGTGCCAGCAGTTACAGAGATACGCAGTATTTT	CASSYRDTQYF
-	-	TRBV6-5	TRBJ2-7	TGTGCCAGCAGCCGCACAGGGTTCCACGAGCAGTACTTC	CASSRTGFHEQYF
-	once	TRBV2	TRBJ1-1	TGTGCCAGCAGTGTCGAGGGGGGAACTGAAGCTTTCTTT	CASSVEGGTEAFF
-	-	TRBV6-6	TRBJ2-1	TGTGCCAGCAGTACAGACAGGGAGCAGTTCTTC	CASSTDREQFF